Detailed here is one T cell receptor beta chain. Its antigen is not known. Every patient had relapsed following autologous stem cell transplantation, and cohorts differed in brentuximab vedotin exposure. Patients had relapsed/refractory classical Hodgkin lymphoma with complete response, partial response or progressive disease as best response. This record comes from a study of PD-1 blockade in classical Hodgkin lymphoma. Findings and caveats of the study: A significant rise in TCR diversity by C4D1 was seen for CD4+ but not CD8+ cells.

The CDR3 extends over 13 amino acids. V lost 7 bases and J lost 4, with 13 bases in between. Germline V gene sequence: CDR1 SGHRS, CDR2 YFSETQ. Profiled with immunoSEQ multiplex PCR; TCRdb holds only in-frame clones, not every one. Seen here are 66,000 or so clones, around 75% observed once, and the top ten hold over 7.5%. This chain uses TRBV5-1 with TRBJ2-3; tentatively, D is TRBD2 (6 bases). The sequence was collected from a human donor with classical Hodgkin lymphoma. Material: peripheral blood mononuclear cells (PBMCs), obtained before the second cycle of nivolumab. The CDR3 protein is CASYQRVADTQYF. The CDR3 bases are TGCGCCAGCTATCAGCGGGTCGCAGATACGCAGTATTTT.